These T cell receptor beta chains were read from a single sample in a study of beta chain features in type 1 diabetes. Clones were read by immunoSEQ multiplex PCR, and TCRdb kept only the in-frame ones, dropping some. The table lists roughly 300,000 clones, approximately 14% of them singletons. Sequences were obtained from central memory CD4+ T cells from blood. The receptors originated from a man aged 30-40 years in good health. CDR3s include the opening cysteine and the closing phenylalanine or tryptophan. The order of the fields is CDR3 DNA, CDR3 protein, V gene, D gene, J gene, clone size. A D gene is named only where the DNA matches it firmly. A clone size is listed for some rows: how often the clone was seen (once, few, many), or a class if it is expanded.

TGTGCCAGCCTAACCGACAGGGGCAATGAGCAGTTCTTC CASLTDRGNEQFF TRBV6-6 TRBD1 TRBJ2-1 -
TGTGCCAGCAGAGACGGACAGCTCTATGGCTACACCTTC CASRDGQLYGYTF TRBV6-5 - TRBJ1-2 few
TGTGCCAGCAGCAAGGACCGCGGGGAGCTGTTTTTT CASSKDRGELFF TRBV11-3 - TRBJ2-2 -
TGTGCCAGCAGTGACGGGTTAGGGACAGATACGCAGTATTTT CASSDGLGTDTQYF TRBV6-1 - TRBJ2-3 -
TGCGCCAGCAGGATGGACAGGGTGAATGAAAAACTGTTTTTT CASRMDRVNEKLFF TRBV10-1 TRBD1 TRBJ1-4 -
TGTGCCAGCAGTTCCGACAGGGGCTATGGCTACACCTTC CASSSDRGYGYTF TRBV27 TRBD1 TRBJ1-2 -
TGTGCCAGCAGCGCATCATCGGGACAGGGTGAGGAAAAACTGTTTTTT CASSASSGQGEEKLFF TRBV9 TRBD1 TRBJ1-4 -
TGCGCCAGCAGCCGATGGGACAGGGCTAACACCGCCTACGAGCAGTACTTC CASSRWDRANTAYEQYF TRBV4-1 TRBD1 TRBJ2-7 few
TGTGCCAGCAGCTTCCACGGTGCGGTCGACAATGAGCAGTTCTTC CASSFHGAVDNEQFF TRBV7-9 - TRBJ2-1 few
TGTGCCAGCAGCTTAGAACAGGGCGCCGGGGAGCTGTTTTTT CASSLEQGAGELFF TRBV7-2 - TRBJ2-2 -
TGTGCCAGCAGCTTAGACAAGGCGGTTGAGACCCAGTACTTC CASSLDKAVETQYF TRBV7-2 - TRBJ2-5 few
TGTGCCACCAGCAACCGGGTCCAAAATGAGCAGTTCTTC CATSNRVQNEQFF TRBV15 - TRBJ2-1 -
TGTGCCAGCAGTTACTCCGATGAGCAGTTCTTC CASSYSDEQFF TRBV6-6 - TRBJ2-1 few
TGTGCCAGCAGGACGACGGACACTGAAGCTTTCTTT CASRTTDTEAFF TRBV6-6 - TRBJ1-1 -
TGTGCCAGTAGTATATCAGGGGGGAATCAGCCCCAGCATTTT CASSISGGNQPQHF TRBV19 TRBD1 TRBJ1-5 -
TGTGCCAGCAGTACGCCGGGCCAAGAGACCCAGTACTTC CASSTPGQETQYF TRBV6-6 - TRBJ2-5 few
TGTGCCAGCAGCCTGTTAGACAAACAAGAGACCCAGTACTTC CASSLLDKQETQYF TRBV5-6 - TRBJ2-5 once
TGTGCCAGCTCACCAATAACTAGCGGGAGCAGAAACATTCAGTACTTC CASSPITSGSRNIQYF TRBV18 TRBD2 TRBJ2-4 few
TGCGCCAGCAGCTTGGCTATTGGCTACGAGCAGTACTTC CASSLAIGYEQYF TRBV5-1 - TRBJ2-7 -
TGTGCCAGCAGCCAAACCGGGGATGGAGATACGCAGTATTTT CASSQTGDGDTQYF TRBV9 - TRBJ2-3 -
TGTGCCAGCAACCGACAGGGTATCCCCTCAGAGACCCAGTACTTC CASNRQGIPSETQYF TRBV5-8 TRBD1 TRBJ2-5 few